This entry lists 27 T cell receptor beta chains sequenced from one sample in a study of tumor-infiltrating lymphocytes in primary liver carcinoma. The study extracted blood RNA from unsorted whole blood and also extracted germline DNA. A constant-region primer primed TCR beta cDNA synthesis from roughly 520 ng of total RNA. ARM-PCR, slightly modified, supplied the TCR beta libraries through three nested multiplex PCR rounds. With TRBV1-TRBV30 forward primers and a C-beta reverse primer, the first two PCR rounds were run for approximately 10 cycles each. TCRdb analysed the multiplex PCR reads with MiXCR anew, one entry per CDR3 protein. The data hold around 330,000 distinct CDR3 sequences, with about 62% observed a single time. Sequenced: peripheral blood. The receptors derive from a man aged 40-49 years with primary liver carcinoma and hepatitis B virus infection.

On this clonotype itself: Possible read error: a much larger clone is one base away. V is TRBV5-5 and J is TRBJ2-7; tentatively, D is TRBD1 or TRBD2 (5 bases each). This CDR3 is 13 amino acids long. Germline V gene lookup returns CDR1 SGHKS and CDR2 YYEKEE (reference sequence). V was shortened by 4 bases and J by 3 bases, with 11 bases between the two germline ends. In DNA form, the CDR3 reads TGTGCCAGCAGCCAGAGGGACGGCTACGAGCAGTACTTC. As protein: CASSQRDGYEQYF.

The chain employs TRBV29-1 and TRBJ2-3; tentative D call: TRBD1 (5 bases). Germline-derived CDR1 and CDR2 are SQVTM and ANQGSEA. Trimming cost V 0 bases and J 11 bases, with 15 bases left between them. The CDR3 has 13 amino acids. The CDR3 loop is CSVEEGRCVGQYF. The CDR3 nucleotides are TGCAGCGTTGAAGAGGGGCGGTGTGTCGGGCAGTATTTT.

Turning to this clonotype: This may be a read error: a much more frequent sequence differs by one nucleotide. This sequence joins TRBV29-1 and TRBJ2-7; 8 bases agree with TRBD1. Germline V gene sequence: CDR1 SQVTM, CDR2 ANQGSEA. The CDR3 sequence is 12 residues long. For the CDR3, the DNA is TGCAGCGTTCGGACAGGGATATACGGGCAGTACTTC. Translating it yields CSVRTGIYGQYF.

For this clonotype: A read error may be the cause here, since a much bigger clone is one base away. The conserved closing phenylalanine or tryptophan is absent in this CDR3, likely reflecting a read error. The rearrangement uses TRBV6-1 and TRBJ1-1; no clear D. Germline lookup yields CDR1 MNHNS and CDR2 SASEGT. The V end lost 1 base, the J end lost 6 bases, and 12 bases lay between the germline ends. The CDR3 is 14 residues long. CDR3 bases: TGTGCCAGCAGTGAAGTAGGCAATAGCGCTGAAGCTTTCTAT. This codes for CASSEVGNSAEAFY.

This clonotype was seen only a few times. The chain employs TRBV6-1 and TRBJ2-3, with 11 bases fitting TRBD1. With 5 bases clipped from V and 4 bases from J, the junction kept 5 bases outside the gene matches. CDR1 is MNHNS and CDR2 is SASEGT in the germline V gene. The CDR3 is made up of 15 amino acids. The CDR3 sequence: CASSLWDRGSDTQYF. CDR3 sequence (DNA): TGTGCCAGCAGTCTATGGGACAGGGGGTCAGATACGCAGTATTTT.

Of note for this clonotype: The junction differs from germline at one of its ends, possibly a read error. The genes are TRBV7-8 and TRBJ1-1, with 9 bases identical to TRBD1. Germline V gene data show CDR1 as SGHVS and CDR2 as FQNEAQ. The CDR3 runs 14 residues. In DNA form, the CDR3 reads TGTACCAGCAGCTTGGACAGGGGTTCGACTGAAGCTTTCTTT. Translation gives CTSSLDRGSTEAFF.

In regard to this clonotype: The germline gene is not matched at one end of the junction; a read error may be the cause. The chain has TRBV6-1 and TRBJ1-1; D is possibly TRBD1 (6 bases). The CDR3 covers 13 residues. Per germline, CDR1 MNHNS and CDR2 SASEGT. The CDR3: CASSAQGRTETLF. The CDR3 DNA sequence: TGTGCCAGCAGTGCACAGGGTAGGACTGAAACTTTATTT.

Of note for this clonotype: A junction boundary mismatches the germline segment, possibly from a read error. The chain has TRBV4-2 and TRBJ2-1; TRBD2 matches 9 bases. CDR3 size: 15 residues. Germline V gene lookup returns CDR1 LGHNA and CDR2 YNFKEQ. The CDR3 loop reads CASSQAGGPSNEQFF. The CDR3 DNA follows: TGCGCCAGCAGCCAGGCGGGAGGGCCAAGCAATGAGCAGTTCTTC.

This chain uses TRBV7-9 with TRBJ2-7; no reliable D call. This CDR3 is built from 14 residues. Germline loops: CDR1 SEHNR, CDR2 FQNEAQ (reference sequence). Trimming left V 7 bases short and J 0 bases short, with 13 bases between. CDR3 in DNA: TGTGCCAGCATGTCCGCGGTTAGCTCCTACGAGCAGTACTTC. Residues: CASMSAVSSYEQYF.

Remarks on this clonotype: In this CDR3 the conserved last residue, phenylalanine or tryptophan, is missing, so a read error is likely. It is unclear where the CDR3 begins or ends on the DNA, so no DNA is shown, and the CDR3 is as TCRdb lists it. The chain couples TRBV11-2 to TRBJ1-1. The CDR3 region is 12 residues in length, termini included. Looked up from germline, CDR1 is SGHAT and CDR2 is FQNNGV. CDR3: CASSLYGAEAFL.

This clonotype showed up just a few times. The V and J genes are TRBV12-5 and TRBJ1-5; the D gene is possibly TRBD1 (6 bases). Germline loops: CDR1 LGHNT, CDR2 FRNRAP. This CDR3 spans 13 amino acids. V shed 5 bases and J shed 4 bases, with 9 bases lying between them. The CDR3 nucleotides are TGTGCTAGTGGTAGGGGGGGAAATCAGCCCCAGCATTTT. Translation: CASGRGGNQPQHF.

As regards this clonotype: This could be a read error, since a much larger clone is one nucleotide away. This sequence joins TRBV12-3 or TRBV12-4 and TRBJ1-5, with D possibly matching TRBD1 (5 bases). The CDR3 runs to 13 residues. CDR3 residues: CVSSPGMAQPQHF. DNA of the CDR3: TGTGTCAGCAGTCCAGGGATGGCTCAGCCCCAGCATTTT.

This clonotype was seen many times. The chain recombines TRBV6-2 or TRBV6-3 with TRBJ2-5; a weak D match, TRBD1 (5 bases). Germline assignment: CDR1 MNHEY and CDR2 SVGEGT. The CDR3 sequence is 13 residues long. Trimming stripped 4 bases from V and 7 bases from J, with 13 bases between. The CDR3 bases are TGTGCCAGCAGTTTTCCAGTGCAGGGGACCCAGTACTTC. This translates into CASSFPVQGTQYF.

The rearrangement uses TRBV5-1 and TRBJ2-7, with D hard to call. The CDR3 spans 10 residues. V was trimmed by 7 bases and J by 6 bases, leaving 8 bases between them. The V gene's germline CDR1 is SGHRS and CDR2 YFSETQ. The CDR3 loop is CASRLGEQYF. Written as DNA, the CDR3 is TGCGCCAGCCGGCTGGGCGAGCAGTACTTC.

There are many counts of this clonotype. This CDR3 fails to terminate in the conserved phenylalanine or tryptophan, so it likely reflects a read error. This chain connects TRBV11-1 to TRBJ1-4; a weak D match, TRBD1 (6 bases). V lost 5 bases to trimming and J lost 8 bases, with 12 bases between them. Germline CDR1 reads SGHAT; CDR2 reads FQDESV (reference sequence). The length of the CDR3 is 13 residues. Here the CDR3 reads CASSEQGYEKLFS. CDR3 in DNA: TGTGCCAGCAGCGAACAGGGTTACGAAAAACTGTTTTCT.

Details on this clonotype: The germline gene is not matched at one end of the junction; a read error may be the cause. V gene TRBV6-1 combines with J gene TRBJ2-7; 7 bases match TRBD1. Germline CDR1 and CDR2: MNHNS and SASEGT. The CDR3 totals 16 residues. CDR3 amino acids: CVSGEALYQGAYEQYF. The CDR3 DNA reads TGTGTCAGCGGTGAAGCGCTTTACCAGGGGGCCTACGAGCAGTACTTC.

As concerns this clonotype: This may arise from a read error, as a much more abundant clone is one base away. This chain joins TRBV6-1 and TRBJ2-1; 7 bases agree with TRBD2. The CDR3 has 13 amino acids. The V gene's germline CDR1 is MNHNS and CDR2 SASEGT. DNA for the CDR3: TGTGCCATCCTGGGTCGCGGGAGAACTGAGGAGTTCTTC. It codes for CAILGRGRTEEFF.

The gene calls are TRBV4-1 and TRBJ2-7; 7 nucleotides line up with TRBD1. CDR1 is MGHRA and CDR2 is YSYEKL in the germline V gene. With 3 bases clipped from V and 4 bases from J, the junction kept 9 bases outside the gene matches. The length of the CDR3 is 15 residues. The CDR3 region has the DNA TGCGCCAGCAGCCAGGTTAAAGGGGGCGAGTACGAGCAGTACTTC. Amino acids: CASSQVKGGEYEQYF.

In the case of this clonotype: Its ends do not fully match the called genes, so a read error is possible. The V and J genes are TRBV11-2 and TRBJ2-3; 11 nucleotides match TRBD2. Looked up from germline, CDR1 is SGHAT and CDR2 is FQNNGV. The CDR3 extends over 16 amino acids. The CDR3 loop is CASSPGLAGFADTQCF. The DNA for the CDR3 is TGTGCCAGCAGCCCTGGACTAGCGGGTTTTGCAGATACGCAGTGTTTT.

About this clonotype: This may arise from a read error, as a much more abundant clone is one base away. The chain employs TRBV6-5 and TRBJ2-3, with a weak D call TRBD2 (6 bases). Per the germline V gene, CDR1 is MNHEY and CDR2 is SVGAGI. CDR3 length: 16 amino acids. As DNA, the CDR3 is TGTGCCAGCACCGCCGGGACTTCTTTCTCCACATATACGCAGTATTTT. As protein: CASTAGTSFSTYTQYF.

The V call is TRBV6-6, the J call TRBJ2-1; a weak D match, TRBD2 (5 bases). Deletions cut 6 bases from V and 4 bases from J, with 10 bases between. The CDR3 is made up of 13 amino acids. In germline, CDR1 is MNHNY, CDR2 SVGAGI (reference sequence). This CDR3 is CASSQDLYNEQFF. CDR3 in DNA: TGTGCCAGCAGCCAGGACTTATACAATGAGCAGTTCTTC.

Points on this clonotype: An end of the junction does not agree with germline; a read error may underlie this. The CDR3 loop reads CPSSNGQGSYEQYF. CDR3 bases: TGCCCCAGCAGCAATGGACAGGGGTCCTATGAGCAGTACTTC. The chain links TRBV4-3 to TRBJ2-1, with 9 bases lining up with TRBD1. TRBJ2-7 matches the DNA end more closely, so the J call is doubtful. Per germline, CDR1 LGHNA and CDR2 YSLEER. The CDR3 length is 14 residues.

Concerning this clonotype: Sequence at one end of the junction differs from germline and may be a read error. The V and J genes are TRBV5-6 and TRBJ1-5; D call uncertain. The V gene's germline CDR1 is SGHDT and CDR2 YYEEEE. The CDR3 has 12 residues. The CDR3 sequence: CASSWRDQSQHF. In DNA, the CDR3 is TGTGCCAGCAGCTGGCGGGATCAGTCCCAGCATTTT.

As regards this clonotype: A much larger clone sits a single nucleotide away, making a read error possible. The chain combines TRBV5-5 with TRBJ2-1; D assignment may be TRBD1 or TRBD2 (5 bases each). The germline V and J ends were trimmed by 2 bases and 7 bases, with 16 bases remaining between them. Per germline, CDR1 SGHKS and CDR2 YYEKEE (reference sequence). The CDR3 has 15 residues. The CDR3, as DNA: TGTGCCAGCAGCTTTCATGGGACCGATGGGAATGAGCAGTTCTTC. Protein product: CASSFHGTDGNEQFF.

This clonotype was observed a handful of times. The chain joins TRBV18 to TRBJ2-3; no clear D. V lost 6 bases and J 5 bases, leaving 6 bases between the germline ends. Germline assignment: CDR1 KGHSH and CDR2 LQKENI. This CDR3 comprises 11 residues. The CDR3 spells CASSRIDTQYF. The CDR3 nucleotides are TGTGCCAGCTCGCGCATAGATACGCAGTATTTT.

A note on this clonotype: Being one base from a much bigger clone, this may be a read error. As the CDR3 is not closed by the conserved phenylalanine or tryptophan, this likely results from a read error. The chain combines TRBV29-1 with TRBJ1-1; D call uncertain. Germline V gives CDR1 SQVTM, CDR2 ANQGSEA. The length of the CDR3 is 8 residues. Trimming removed 5 bases at V and 8 bases at J, with 3 bases between. CDR3 bases: TGCAGCGTTAACGAAGCTTTCTAT. Amino acid sequence: CSVNEAFY.

A word on this clonotype: A read error is possible here, since a much larger clone lies one base away. The chain employs TRBV10-1 and TRBJ2-3, with 15 bases aligning to TRBD2. Germline V gives CDR1 WNHNN, CDR2 SYGVQD (reference sequence). The CDR3 runs 17 residues. This CDR3 is CASSPGTSGRTTDTRYF. In DNA, the CDR3 is TGCGCCAGCAGCCCCGGGACTAGCGGGAGGACCACAGATACGCGGTATTTT.